This T cell receptor (beta chain) was obtained from a study of T cells in localized non-small cell lung cancer (dated by TCRdb to 2018 to 2020). In the study overall: Comparing tumors with uninvolved tumor-adjacent lungs, the study looked at the T cell repertoires of 236 patients with early-stage NSCLC. The cohort consisted of 236 treatment-naive NSCLC patients whose localized lung tumors had been resected. The mean age of the NSCLC patients was about 70 years, with 120 to 150 men and 85 to 110 women.

At diagnosis, tumor, uninvolved tumor-adjacent lung and peripheral blood were collected and then preserved as a mix of FFPE and fresh-frozen material. For TCR repertoire profiling, blood samples were analyzed as peripheral blood mononuclear cells. As for this clone: Which antigen it targets is not known. Per-base qualities were not stored, and no clone one base away is much larger.

V and J lose 8 bases and 5 bases, and a span of 11 bases separates them. Including the terminal cysteine and phenylalanine, the CDR3 comprises 12 residues. Kept here is only the CDR3 DNA, which spans 36 bases and is read in frame from base 1. For CDR1 and CDR2, the germline V gene lists SGHTA and FQGTGA. The immunoSEQ Assay was used to sequence TCR beta CDR3 regions from DNA. For the original study's pipeline: To compute T cell density, TCR beta template counts were normalized to usable DNA, which was estimated by amplifying housekeeping genes. The preseqR package was used to estimate richness by extrapolating to 400,000 templates for PBMC samples and to 120,000 templates for tissue samples. Clonality was defined by subtracting Pielou's evenness from one. Tissue-enriched TCRs were identified by differential abundance testing using productive amino-acid clonotypes, minimum total count 5 and alpha 0.1. The Jaccard Index and the Morisita Overlap Index were used to measure repertoire overlap between compartments. GLIPH grouped TCR beta CDR3s together with public tetramer-defined viral CDR3s, and a viral motif had to include at least three viral sequences and also show V-gene enrichment. The clones in this table, taken by TCRdb from immuneACCESS, are in-frame only. Not every clone is retained; where verified, under half of the shortfall comes from an unresolved V gene, and the cause of the rest is unknown. Clone size and V and J calls were adopted from that table, with D and trimming inferred from the DNA. Recorded for this sample are approximately 89,000 clones; around three quarters of them occurred a single time. The ten largest clones represent over 15% of the sample.

Overall study results and their limits: Because multi-region sequencing of the tumors was not done, intratumor heterogeneity could not be ruled out. A median of 57 of the top 100 tumor clones turned up in the paired uninvolved adjacent lung, and 25 to 30 of those clones also ranked among the top 100 of that same adjacent lung. Because the study design was exploratory, TCR variables were selected using unadjusted p-values without false-discovery rate correction. Higher T cell density in blood was associated with longer overall survival, whereas higher clonality in adjacent lung was associated with shorter survival. Uninvolved tumor-adjacent lung showed the highest T cell clonality, higher than tumor, which suggests more focused antigenic responses in the uninvolved tumor-adjacent lung.

Recombination connected TRBV7-3 to TRBJ2-3; the best D guess is TRBD2, with 5 bases matching. The source material was PBMCs, sampled before any cancer treatment. This TCR came from a man aged 35 to 70 with stage II squamous cell lung carcinoma. CDR3 protein: CASGSRKDTQYF. In nucleotide form, the sequence is TGTGCCAGCGGGAGTAGGAAAGATACGCAGTATTTT.